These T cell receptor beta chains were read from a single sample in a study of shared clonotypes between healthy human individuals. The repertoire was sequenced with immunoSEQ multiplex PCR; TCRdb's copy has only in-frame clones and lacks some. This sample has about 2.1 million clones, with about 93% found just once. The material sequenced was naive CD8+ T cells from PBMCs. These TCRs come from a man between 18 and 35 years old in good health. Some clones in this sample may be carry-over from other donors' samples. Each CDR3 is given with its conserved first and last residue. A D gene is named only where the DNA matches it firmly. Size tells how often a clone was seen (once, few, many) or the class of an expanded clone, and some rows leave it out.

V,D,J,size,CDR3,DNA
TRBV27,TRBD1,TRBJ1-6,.,CASSALPGQGAKDSPLHF,TGTGCCAGCAGTGCCCTACCGGGACAGGGGGCGAAGGATTCACCCCTCCACTTT
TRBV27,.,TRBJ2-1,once,CASSFGGANEQFF,TGTGCCAGCAGTTTTGGGGGAGCCAATGAGCAGTTCTTC
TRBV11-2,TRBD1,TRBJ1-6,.,CASSQTGGGSPLHF,TGTGCCAGCAGCCAAACAGGGGGAGGTTCACCCCTCCACTTT
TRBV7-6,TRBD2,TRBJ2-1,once,CASSLTWGMREGLDEQFF,TGTGCCAGCAGCTTGACGTGGGGCATGCGGGAGGGCCTCGATGAGCAGTTCTTC
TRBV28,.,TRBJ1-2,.,CASPFPMGRDYYGYTF,TGTGCCAGCCCTTTCCCCATGGGGAGGGACTACTATGGCTACACCTTC
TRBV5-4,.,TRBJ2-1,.,CASSLRVSSYNEQFF,TGTGCCAGCAGCTTGCGGGTTAGCTCCTACAATGAGCAGTTCTTC
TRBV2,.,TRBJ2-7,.,CASSDTSDATYEQYF,TGTGCCAGCAGTGATACCTCAGATGCGACCTACGAGCAGTACTTC
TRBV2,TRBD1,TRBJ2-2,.,CASSPTGGRMNTGELFF,TGTGCCAGCAGTCCTACAGGGGGTAGGATGAACACCGGGGAGCTGTTTTTT
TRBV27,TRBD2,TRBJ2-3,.,CASSPWTSGNTDTQYF,TGTGCCAGCAGTCCTTGGACTAGCGGAAACACAGATACGCAGTATTTT
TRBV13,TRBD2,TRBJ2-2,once,CASSAAAPLAGALGKTDTGELFF,TGTGCCAGCAGCGCGGCAGCTCCCTTAGCGGGAGCTTTGGGTAAGACAGACACCGGGGAGCTGTTTTTT
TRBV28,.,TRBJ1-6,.,CASSFWVRSDSPLHF,TGTGCCAGCAGTTTCTGGGTTCGATCGGATTCACCCCTCCACTTT
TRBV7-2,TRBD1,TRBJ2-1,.,CASSGRTGGSEQFF,TGTGCCAGCAGCGGGAGGACAGGGGGGTCTGAGCAGTTCTTC
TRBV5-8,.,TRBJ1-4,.,CASSLVLNNEKLFF,TGTGCCAGCAGCTTGGTCCTTAACAATGAAAAACTGTTTTTT
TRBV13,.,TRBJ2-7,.,CASGGRASYEQYF,TGTGCCAGCGGCGGGCGGGCCTCCTACGAGCAGTACTTC
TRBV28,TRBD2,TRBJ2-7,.,CASSFSLTGGWSYEQYF,TGTGCCAGCAGTTTTTCATTGACGGGAGGGTGGTCCTACGAGCAGTACTTC
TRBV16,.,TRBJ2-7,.,CASSQNIGTLAYEQYF,TGTGCCAGCAGCCAAAATATCGGGACTTTGGCCTACGAGCAGTACTTC
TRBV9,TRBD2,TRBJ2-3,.,CASSPTSGRAIDTQYF,TGTGCCAGCAGCCCGACTAGCGGGAGGGCCATAGATACGCAGTATTTT
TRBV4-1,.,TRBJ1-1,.,CASSQAFRRVVPEAFF,TGCGCCAGCAGCCAGGCCTTCAGGAGGGTTGTCCCTGAAGCTTTCTTT
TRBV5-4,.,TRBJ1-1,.,CAFQGGSTEAFF,TGTGCCTTCCAAGGGGGGAGCACTGAAGCTTTCTTT
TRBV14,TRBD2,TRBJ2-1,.,CASSQEGIGGLAGWTQFF,TGTGCCAGCAGCCAAGAAGGGATAGGGGGACTAGCGGGATGGACGCAGTTCTTC
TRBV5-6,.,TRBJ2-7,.,CASSLEWNGRREQYF,TGTGCCAGCAGCTTGGAATGGAACGGGAGACGCGAGCAGTACTTC
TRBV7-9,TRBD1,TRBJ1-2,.,CASSPPQTGHYGYTF,TGTGCCAGCAGCCCCCCCCAGACAGGGCACTATGGCTACACCTTC
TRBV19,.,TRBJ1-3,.,CASSTLRSSGNTIYF,TGTGCCAGTAGCACACTACGGAGCTCTGGAAACACCATATATTTT
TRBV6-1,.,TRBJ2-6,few,CASSGGRSSGANVLTF,TGTGCCAGCAGTGGAGGGCGGAGCTCTGGGGCCAACGTCCTGACTTTC
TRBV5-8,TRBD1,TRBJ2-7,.,CASSSGTGGSRYEQYF,TGTGCCAGCAGCAGTGGTACAGGGGGTTCCCGCTACGAGCAGTACTTC
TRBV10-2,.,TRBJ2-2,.,CASSPTTRVWTGELFF,TGCGCCAGCAGCCCGACCACTAGAGTTTGGACCGGGGAGCTGTTTTTT
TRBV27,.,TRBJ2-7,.,CASSLRPGYSYEQYF,TGTGCCAGCAGTTTAAGGCCGGGATACTCCTACGAGCAGTACTTC
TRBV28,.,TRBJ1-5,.,CASGDRVRNQPQHF,TGTGCCAGCGGGGACCGGGTTCGCAATCAGCCCCAGCATTTT
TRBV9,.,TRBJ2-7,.,CASSGSGTRGDEQYF,TGTGCCAGCAGCGGATCAGGAACCCGTGGGGACGAGCAGTACTTC
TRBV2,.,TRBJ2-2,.,CASSRGRDQNTGELFF,TGTGCCAGCAGTCGCGGGCGGGACCAAAACACCGGGGAGCTGTTTTTT
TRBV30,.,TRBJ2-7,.,CAWSVFSYEQYF,TGTGCCTGGAGTGTATTTAGCTACGAGCAGTACTTC
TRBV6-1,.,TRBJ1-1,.,CASSEYGYTEAFF,TGTGCCAGCAGTGAATATGGGTACACTGAAGCTTTCTTT
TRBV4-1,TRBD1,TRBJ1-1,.,CASSQAGGGEAFF,TGCGCCAGCAGCCAAGCAGGGGGCGGTGAAGCTTTCTTT
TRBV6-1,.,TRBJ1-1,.,CASSDGLGTEAFF,TGTGCCAGCAGCGACGGCCTGGGCACTGAAGCTTTCTTT
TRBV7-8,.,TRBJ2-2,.,CASSFPGKSGGAGRGELFF,TGTGCCAGCAGCTTCCCTGGGAAGAGCGGAGGGGCCGGGCGCGGGGAGCTGTTTTTT
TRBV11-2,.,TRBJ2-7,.,CASSWGVPYEQYF,TGTGCCAGCAGCTGGGGGGTACCCTACGAGCAGTACTTC
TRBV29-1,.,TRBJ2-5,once,CSVEVRGDQETQYF,TGCAGCGTTGAAGTTAGGGGGGACCAAGAGACCCAGTACTTC
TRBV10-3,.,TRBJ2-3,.,CAIAIGSAVPDTQYF,TGTGCCATAGCTATCGGGTCAGCCGTTCCAGATACGCAGTATTTT
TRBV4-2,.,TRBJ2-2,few,CASSQGDGELFF,TGTGCCAGCAGCCAAGGCGACGGGGAGCTGTTTTTT
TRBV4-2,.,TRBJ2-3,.,CASSQDWGSPTDTQYF,TGTGCCAGCAGCCAAGATTGGGGATCTCCCACAGATACGCAGTATTTT
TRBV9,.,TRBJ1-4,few,CASSVEGGPRISEKLFF,TGTGCCAGCAGCGTAGAAGGTGGGCCGAGGATCAGTGAAAAACTGTTTTTT
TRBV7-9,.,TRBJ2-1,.,CASSSRSEFSDEQFF,TGTGCCAGCAGCTCCCGATCCGAATTTTCCGATGAGCAGTTCTTC
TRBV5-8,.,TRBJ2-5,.,CASSLSSQETQYF,TGTGCCAGCAGCTTGAGCAGTCAAGAGACCCAGTACTTC
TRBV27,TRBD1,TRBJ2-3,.,CASSSNPGQGPGDTQYF,TGTGCCAGCAGTTCTAACCCGGGACAGGGGCCAGGAGATACGCAGTATTTT
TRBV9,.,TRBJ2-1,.,CASSLEGATSSDEQFF,TGTGCCAGCAGCTTAGAAGGTGCTACTAGCAGCGATGAGCAGTTCTTC
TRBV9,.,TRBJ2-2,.,CASSVAAVHTGELFF,TGTGCCAGCAGCGTAGCAGCGGTTCACACCGGGGAGCTGTTTTTT
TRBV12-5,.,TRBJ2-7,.,CASANGAYEQYF,TGTGCTAGTGCGAACGGAGCCTACGAGCAGTACTTC
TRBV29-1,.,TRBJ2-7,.,CSVENWAGESSYEQYF,TGCAGCGTTGAAAATTGGGCAGGGGAAAGCTCCTACGAGCAGTACTTC
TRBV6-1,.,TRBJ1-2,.,CASSALMGIYGYTF,TGTGCCAGCAGTGCCCTGATGGGGATCTATGGCTACACCTTC
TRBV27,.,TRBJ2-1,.,CASSLASVNDEQFF,TGTGCCAGCAGTTTAGCTAGTGTTAATGATGAGCAGTTCTTC
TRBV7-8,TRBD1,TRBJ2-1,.,CASSFRQGVYNEQFF,TGTGCCAGCAGCTTCAGGCAGGGGGTTTACAATGAGCAGTTCTTC